This is a list of T cell receptor beta chains from one sample in a study of T cell changes during pregnancy in multiple sclerosis. Clones were sequenced by immunoSEQ multiplex PCR, and TCRdb holds only the in-frame ones, with some missing. The data hold about 92,000 clones, with more than 90% observed a single time. The source material was peripheral blood, sampled in the first trimester of pregnancy. These receptors were collected from a female donor with multiple sclerosis, enrolled in a pregnancy study. CDR3s include the opening cysteine and the closing phenylalanine or tryptophan. D genes are given only for firm matches. Not all rows give a size; the values are once, few, many and, for expanded clones, a class.

D,size,J,V,CDR3,DNA
-,-,TRBJ2-3,TRBV6-1,CASSEGLRGTDTQYF,TGTGCCAGCAGTGAAGGTCTGAGGGGGACAGATACGCAGTATTTT
-,-,TRBJ2-3,TRBV7-9,CASTNLRGRGITDTQYF,TGTGCCAGCACCAATCTCAGGGGCAGGGGAATCACAGATACGCAGTATTTT
-,-,TRBJ2-7,TRBV6-4,CASRRTPKNSYEQYF,TGTGCCAGCAGGAGGACACCAAAAAACTCCTACGAGCAGTACTTC
-,-,TRBJ2-1,TRBV19,CASSSQVLYNEQFF,TGTGCCAGTAGTTCGCAGGTCCTCTACAATGAGCAGTTCTTC
TRBD2,-,TRBJ2-5,TRBV5-1,CASSPGTTYPRETQYF,TGCGCCAGCAGCCCCGGGACTACTTACCCTCGGGAGACCCAGTACTTC
TRBD2,once,TRBJ2-2,TRBV9,CASSPRLAGDTGELFF,TGTGCCAGCAGCCCACGGCTAGCGGGAGACACCGGGGAGCTGTTTTTT
-,-,TRBJ2-1,TRBV9,CASSLDNEQFF,TGTGCCAGCAGTTTAGACAATGAGCAGTTCTTC
-,-,TRBJ2-7,TRBV5-1,CASSFQASYEQYF,TGCGCCAGCAGCTTTCAGGCTTCCTACGAGCAGTACTTC
-,-,TRBJ1-1,TRBV2,CASSWRQGSTEAFF,TGTGCCAGCAGTTGGCGCCAGGGGAGCACTGAAGCTTTCTTT
TRBD1,-,TRBJ1-5,TRBV19,CASLTSGGVNQPQHF,TGTGCCAGCCTTACGTCAGGGGGTGTCAATCAGCCCCAGCATTTT
TRBD1,-,TRBJ1-5,TRBV4-3,CASSQETGDNQPQHF,TGCGCCAGCAGCCAAGAGACAGGGGATAATCAGCCCCAGCATTTT
-,-,TRBJ1-2,TRBV7-9,CASSLQGITNYGYTF,TGTGCCAGCAGCTTACAGGGTATTACTAACTATGGCTACACCTTC
-,few,TRBJ2-7,TRBV6-1,CASDLGQSSYEQYF,TGTGCCAGCGATCTGGGGCAGAGCTCCTACGAGCAGTACTTC
TRBD1,-,TRBJ2-5,TRBV29-1,CSVGRPGGQETQYF,TGCAGCGTTGGCAGGCCAGGGGGCCAAGAGACCCAGTACTTC
-,-,TRBJ2-3,TRBV25-1,CASSGGQGRDTQYF,TGTGCCAGCAGTGGGGGCCAGGGGAGAGATACGCAGTATTTT
TRBD2,once,TRBJ2-2,TRBV15,CATSRPGLVAGELFF,TGTGCCACCAGCAGACCCGGACTAGTCGCCGGGGAGCTGTTTTTT
TRBD2,-,TRBJ2-2,TRBV2,CASSEVLAGVTGELFF,TGTGCCAGCAGTGAGGTGTTAGCGGGAGTCACCGGGGAGCTGTTTTTT
-,-,TRBJ1-4,TRBV2,CASSGPRGTNEKLFF,TGTGCCAGCAGTGGCCCCAGGGGTACTAATGAAAAACTGTTTTTT
-,-,TRBJ2-1,TRBV27,CASSPSRVRINEQFF,TGTGCCAGCAGTCCCAGCCGGGTTCGGATCAATGAGCAGTTCTTC
TRBD1,-,TRBJ1-2,TRBV18,CASSPGQGANDYGYTF,TGTGCCAGCTCCCCCGGACAGGGGGCTAATGACTATGGCTACACCTTC
-,-,TRBJ2-2,TRBV30,CAWSWNTGELFF,TGTGCCTGGAGTTGGAACACCGGGGAGCTGTTTTTT
TRBD1,-,TRBJ1-2,TRBV13,CASSLDGTGVYGYTF,TGTGCCAGCAGCTTAGATGGGACAGGGGTCTATGGCTACACCTTC
TRBD1,-,TRBJ2-5,TRBV7-9,CASSLGRGRPETQYF,TGTGCCAGCAGCTTGGGCAGGGGGCGCCCTGAGACCCAGTACTTC
TRBD1,-,TRBJ1-2,TRBV5-5,CASSYGTGGHEDGYTF,TGTGCCAGCAGCTACGGGACAGGGGGCCATGAGGATGGCTACACCTTC
TRBD1,-,TRBJ1-1,TRBV5-4,CASSLGGQGTEAFF,TGTGCCAGCAGCTTGGGGGGACAGGGCACTGAAGCTTTCTTT
TRBD1,-,TRBJ1-2,TRBV5-4,CASSPGQGMGGYTF,TGTGCCAGCAGCCCGGGACAGGGAATGGGAGGCTACACCTTC
-,-,TRBJ2-6,TRBV25-1,CASSKPGANVLTF,TGTGCCAGCAGCAAGCCCGGGGCCAACGTCCTGACTTTC
TRBD2,-,TRBJ2-1,TRBV9,CASSVPLAGVGEQFF,TGTGCCAGCAGCGTCCCCCTAGCGGGAGTTGGTGAGCAGTTCTTC
TRBD1,-,TRBJ1-3,TRBV5-4,CASSPRQGFSGNTIYF,TGTGCCAGCAGCCCGAGACAGGGATTCTCTGGAAACACCATATATTTT
TRBD2,-,TRBJ2-3,TRBV19,CASSPSGSDTDTQYF,TGTGCCAGTAGTCCTAGCGGGAGCGATACAGATACGCAGTATTTT
TRBD1,-,TRBJ1-2,TRBV30,CAWSLDRGNKHGYTF,TGTGCCTGGAGTCTAGACAGGGGGAATAAGCATGGCTACACCTTC